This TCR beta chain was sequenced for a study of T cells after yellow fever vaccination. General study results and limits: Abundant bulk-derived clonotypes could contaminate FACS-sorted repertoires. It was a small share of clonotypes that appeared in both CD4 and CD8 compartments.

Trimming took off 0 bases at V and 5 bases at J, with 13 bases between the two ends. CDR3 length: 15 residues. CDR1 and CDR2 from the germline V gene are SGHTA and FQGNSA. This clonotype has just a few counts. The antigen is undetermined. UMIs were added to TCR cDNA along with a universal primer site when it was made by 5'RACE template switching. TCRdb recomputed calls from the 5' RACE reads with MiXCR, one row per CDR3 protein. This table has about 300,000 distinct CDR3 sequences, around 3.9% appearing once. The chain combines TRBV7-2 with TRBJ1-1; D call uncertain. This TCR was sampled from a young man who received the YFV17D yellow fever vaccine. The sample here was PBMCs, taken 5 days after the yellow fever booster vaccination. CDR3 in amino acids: CASSLAGGSGTEAFF. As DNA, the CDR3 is TGTGCCAGCAGCTTAGCGGGCGGGTCGGGGACTGAAGCTTTCTTT.